Listed below are T cell receptor beta chains from one sample, sequenced in a study of T cells in Graves' hyperthyroidism and ophthalmopathy. TCRdb reanalysed the multiplex PCR reads using MiXCR and keeps one entry per CDR3 protein. This table has under 350,000 distinct CDR3 sequences, around a sixth appearing once. The sample comprised blood. The origin of the receptors is a woman aged 45-59 years with Graves' hyperthyroidism. The CDR3 runs from the conserved cysteine through the conserved F or W. D genes are given only for firm matches. Expanded clones are given a class, and other clones once, few, many or no size at all.

clone size: NA
D gene: NA
V gene: TRBV20-1
J gene: TRBJ2-5
CDR3 protein: CSARIEGETQYF
CDR3 DNA: TGCAGTGCTAGGATAGAGGGAGAGACCCAGTACTTC

clone size: NA
D gene: NA
V gene: TRBV7-3
J gene: TRBJ1-1
CDR3 protein: CASSLTGSFGNTEAFF
CDR3 DNA: TGTGCCAGCAGCTTAACGGGCAGCTTCGGGAACACTGAAGCTTTCTTT

clone size: many
D gene: TRBD1
V gene: TRBV3-1
J gene: TRBJ1-4
CDR3 protein: CASSPGTQGELFF
CDR3 DNA: TGTGCCAGCAGCCCAGGGACTCAGGGGGAACTGTTTTTT

clone size: NA
D gene: TRBD2
V gene: TRBV19
J gene: TRBJ2-3
CDR3 protein: CASSILAGGPGDTQYF
CDR3 DNA: TGTGCCAGTAGTATACTAGCGGGAGGGCCCGGAGATACGCAGTATTTT

clone size: few
D gene: NA
V gene: TRBV20-1
J gene: TRBJ2-1
CDR3 protein: CSARGRTIEIYNEQFF
CDR3 DNA: TGCAGTGCTAGAGGGCGGACTATAGAGATCTACAATGAGCAGTTCTTC

clone size: few
D gene: NA
V gene: TRBV6-2/TRBV6-3
J gene: TRBJ1-2
CDR3 protein: CASSRKGRPYGYTF
CDR3 DNA: TGTGCCAGCAGTCGGAAAGGGAGGCCCTATGGCTACACCTTC

clone size: NA
D gene: NA
V gene: TRBV19
J gene: TRBJ1-1
CDR3 protein: CASSTQSTASEAFF
CDR3 DNA: TGTGCCAGTAGTACCCAATCAACGGCGTCTGAAGCTTTCTTT

clone size: NA
D gene: NA
V gene: TRBV4-1
J gene: TRBJ1-2
CDR3 protein: CASRVGSGSYGYTF
CDR3 DNA: TGCGCCAGCCGTGTTGGATCGGGAAGCTATGGCTACACCTTC

clone size: few
D gene: TRBD1
V gene: TRBV7-2
J gene: TRBJ2-7
CDR3 protein: CASSRDRGNYEQYF
CDR3 DNA: TGTGCCAGCAGCCGAGACAGGGGGAACTACGAGCAGTACTTC

clone size: many
D gene: NA
V gene: TRBV11-1
J gene: TRBJ2-1
CDR3 protein: CASSSGSRVEPYNEQFF
CDR3 DNA: TGTGCCAGCAGCTCCGGATCGAGGGTCGAGCCCTACAATGAGCAGTTCTTC

clone size: NA
D gene: TRBD1
V gene: TRBV29-1
J gene: TRBJ2-1
CDR3 protein: CSAYLLSGGSYNEQFF
CDR3 DNA: TGCAGCGCGTATCTCCTTTCAGGGGGCTCCTACAATGAGCAGTTCTTC

clone size: NA
D gene: NA
V gene: TRBV6-1
J gene: TRBJ1-4
CDR3 protein: CASSVHGRSSTNEKLFF
CDR3 DNA: TGTGCCAGCAGTGTTCATGGGCGATCTTCAACTAATGAAAAACTGTTTTTT

clone size: NA
D gene: TRBD1
V gene: TRBV6-2/TRBV6-3
J gene: TRBJ2-7
CDR3 protein: CASTGTGTYEQYF
CDR3 DNA: TGTGCCAGCACGGGGACAGGGACCTACGAGCAGTACTTC

clone size: few
D gene: NA
V gene: TRBV9
J gene: TRBJ2-3
CDR3 protein: CASSGAGSTDTQYF
CDR3 DNA: TGTGCCAGCAGCGGGGCAGGGAGCACAGATACGCAGTATTTT

clone size: many
D gene: NA
V gene: TRBV27
J gene: TRBJ2-3
CDR3 protein: CASSFGGPGTDTQYF
CDR3 DNA: TGTGCCAGCAGTTTTGGGGGTCCGGGCACAGATACGCAGTATTTT

clone size: NA
D gene: TRBD2
V gene: TRBV5-4
J gene: TRBJ2-3
CDR3 protein: CASSNGPTSGGGDTQYF
CDR3 DNA: TGTGCCAGCAGCAACGGACCAACTAGCGGGGGAGGAGATACGCAGTATTTT

clone size: NA
D gene: NA
V gene: TRBV7-8
J gene: TRBJ2-7
CDR3 protein: CASSLYSYEQYF
CDR3 DNA: TGTGCCAGCAGCTTGTACTCCTACGAGCAGTACTTC

clone size: many
D gene: NA
V gene: TRBV24-1
J gene: TRBJ2-1
CDR3 protein: CATSDPSPERYNEQFF
CDR3 DNA: TGTGCCACCAGTGATCCATCCCCCGAGCGGTACAATGAGCAGTTCTTC

clone size: many
D gene: NA
V gene: TRBV5-1
J gene: TRBJ2-5
CDR3 protein: CASSTGGGGVQETQYF
CDR3 DNA: TGCGCCAGCAGCACTGGTGGAGGGGGGGTCCAAGAGACCCAGTACTTC

clone size: many
D gene: NA
V gene: TRBV12-3/TRBV12-4
J gene: TRBJ1-1
CDR3 protein: CASSLNRLAFF
CDR3 DNA: TGTGCCAGCAGTTTGAACAGACTTGCTTTCTTT

clone size: NA
D gene: TRBD2
V gene: TRBV12-3/TRBV12-4
J gene: TRBJ2-3
CDR3 protein: CASSPPGGGTDTQYF
CDR3 DNA: TGTGCCAGCAGTCCCCCTGGGGGGGGGACAGATACGCAGTATTTT

clone size: few
D gene: NA
V gene: TRBV11-2
J gene: TRBJ2-3
CDR3 protein: CANSTRPIRGTDTQYF
CDR3 DNA: TGTGCCAACAGCACCCGACCCATCCGGGGTACAGATACGCAGTATTTT

clone size: many
D gene: NA
V gene: TRBV28
J gene: TRBJ2-7
CDR3 protein: CASSLVPGFKISEQYF
CDR3 DNA: TGTGCCAGCAGTTTGGTCCCCGGGTTTAAAATTAGCGAGCAGTACTTC

clone size: NA
D gene: NA
V gene: TRBV10-1
J gene: TRBJ2-2
CDR3 protein: CASSKTNGELFF
CDR3 DNA: TGCGCCAGCAGTAAAACAAACGGGGAGCTGTTTTTT

clone size: NA
D gene: NA
V gene: TRBV4-1
J gene: TRBJ2-5
CDR3 protein: CASSQDRPGGTQYF
CDR3 DNA: TGCGCCAGCAGCCAAGATAGGCCCGGCGGGACCCAGTACTTC

clone size: many
D gene: NA
V gene: TRBV3-1
J gene: TRBJ2-6
CDR3 protein: CASSQSGANVLTF
CDR3 DNA: TGTGCCAGCAGCCAATCTGGGGCCAACGTCCTGACTTTC

clone size: NA
D gene: NA
V gene: TRBV15
J gene: TRBJ1-3
CDR3 protein: CATSKTDSSGNTIYF
CDR3 DNA: TGTGCCACCAGCAAAACAGACAGCTCTGGAAACACCATATATTTT

clone size: many
D gene: NA
V gene: TRBV10-1
J gene: TRBJ1-5
CDR3 protein: CASSESIQGTQHF
CDR3 DNA: TGCGCCAGCAGTGAGTCGATCCAGGGGACCCAGCATTTT

clone size: many
D gene: NA
V gene: TRBV2
J gene: TRBJ2-1
CDR3 protein: CASSDEDYNEQFF
CDR3 DNA: TGTGCCAGCAGTGACGAGGACTACAATGAGCAGTTCTTC

clone size: NA
D gene: NA
V gene: TRBV29-1
J gene: TRBJ2-1
CDR3 protein: CSVEDSAGGGEQFF
CDR3 DNA: TGCAGCGTTGAAGATTCAGCAGGGGGAGGAGAGCAGTTCTTC

clone size: few
D gene: NA
V gene: TRBV10-3
J gene: TRBJ2-7
CDR3 protein: CAISESTDRDEQYF
CDR3 DNA: TGTGCCATCAGTGAGTCAACTGATCGAGACGAGCAGTACTTC

clone size: NA
D gene: NA
V gene: TRBV4-1
J gene: TRBJ1-2
CDR3 protein: CASSHTGWGYTF
CDR3 DNA: TGCGCCAGCAGCCATACTGGGTGGGGCTACACCTTC

clone size: few
D gene: TRBD2
V gene: TRBV29-1
J gene: TRBJ2-5
CDR3 protein: CSATSGDETQYF
CDR3 DNA: TGCAGCGCGACTAGCGGGGATGAGACCCAGTACTTC

clone size: NA
D gene: TRBD2
V gene: TRBV19
J gene: TRBJ2-1
CDR3 protein: CASSSRTSGGRHNEQFF
CDR3 DNA: TGTGCCAGTAGTTCCAGGACTAGCGGGGGACGTCACAATGAGCAGTTCTTC

clone size: many
D gene: TRBD1
V gene: TRBV5-1
J gene: TRBJ2-4
CDR3 protein: CASSSGTGGNIQYF
CDR3 DNA: TGCGCCAGCAGCTCCGGGACAGGGGGGAACATTCAGTACTTC

clone size: NA
D gene: NA
V gene: TRBV19
J gene: TRBJ1-1
CDR3 protein: CASSIDLGTEAFF
CDR3 DNA: TGTGCCAGTAGTATAGATCTGGGGACTGAAGCTTTCTTT

clone size: many
D gene: NA
V gene: TRBV6-1
J gene: TRBJ2-2
CDR3 protein: CASSGRGLNTGELFF
CDR3 DNA: TGTGCCAGCAGTGGCAGGGGCCTTAACACCGGGGAGCTGTTTTTT